These 24 T cell receptor beta chains originate from one sample sequenced in a study of identical twins' blood T cells. One entry per CDR3 protein results from TCRdb running MiXCR on the 5' RACE reads. Of 350,000 to 450,000 distinct CDR3 sequences listed, approximately 30% are singletons. The specimen was PBMCs. These receptors were obtained from a woman aged 18-55 years in good health.

In its sample, this clonotype was seen a few times. The chain couples TRBV6-6 to TRBJ1-5; a possible D gene is TRBD1 (5 bases). V gave up 0 bases and J gave up 2 bases, with 11 bases separating them. CDR1 is MNHNY and CDR2 is SVGAGI in the germline V gene (reference sequence). CDR3 length: 16 residues. DNA of the CDR3: TGTGCCAGCAGTTACTCCCAAGGGGTGGGCAATCAGCCCCAGCATTTT. Its translation is CASSYSQGVGNQPQHF.

The V and J genes are TRBV27 and TRBJ1-1, with 7 bases fitting TRBD1. This CDR3 is built from 17 residues. Germline V gene sequence: CDR1 MNHEY, CDR2 SMNVEV (reference sequence). J lost 2 bases, V lost 5 bases, and 14 bases had no gene match. This CDR3 reads CASSALQGPTINTEAFF. The CDR3 bases are TGTGCCAGCAGTGCGCTACAGGGGCCCACAATCAACACTGAAGCTTTCTTT.

This clonotype was seen only a few times. CDR3 loop: CASSQRGLRAFF. In nucleotides, the CDR3 is TGTGCCAGCAGCCAAAGGGGACTACGAGCTTTCTTT. This sequence joins TRBV3-1 and TRBJ1-1; perhaps TRBD1 as D (5 bases). Germline CDR1 LGHDT, CDR2 YNNKEL (reference sequence). V was cut by 2 bases and J by 10 bases, with 11 bases left in between. CDR3 length: 12 residues.

This clonotype has just a few counts. V usage is TRBV12-3 or TRBV12-4 and J usage is TRBJ2-7; D possibly matches TRBD1 or TRBD2 (5 bases each). The CDR3 runs to 14 residues. Trimming stripped 5 bases from V and 2 bases from J, with 13 bases between. The CDR3 is CASSLGDGAYEQYF. In DNA, the CDR3 is TGTGCCAGCAGTCTAGGGGACGGAGCCTACGAGCAGTACTTC.

V usage is TRBV14 and J usage is TRBJ1-1; a possible D gene is TRBD1 (6 bases). This CDR3 comprises 15 residues. Germline CDR1 and CDR2: SGHDN and FVKESK. The germline V and J ends were trimmed by 4 bases and 2 bases, with 14 bases remaining between them. The CDR3 is CASSPRGAANTEAFF. The CDR3 DNA is TGTGCCAGCAGCCCCAGGGGAGCCGCAAACACTGAAGCTTTCTTT.

This clonotype has a count of ten or more. V gene TRBV7-2 combines with J gene TRBJ2-7; no definite D call. The CDR3 covers 11 residues. Trimming left V 5 bases short and J 3 bases short, with 5 bases between. Germline V gene data show CDR1 as SGHTA and CDR2 as FQGNSA. This CDR3 is CASSRFYEQYF. The CDR3 DNA reads TGTGCCAGCAGCCGTTTCTACGAGCAGTACTTC.

The chain recombines TRBV7-9 with TRBJ2-5, with 8 bases fitting TRBD2. The CDR3 sequence is 16 residues long. Per germline, CDR1 SEHNR and CDR2 FQNEAQ (reference sequence). With 1 base clipped from V and 4 bases from J, the junction kept 8 bases outside the gene matches. DNA of the CDR3: TGTGCCAGCAGCTTAGTGTTCACCACTAGCGGAGAGACCCAGTACTTC. Its translation: CASSLVFTTSGETQYF.

This clonotype has more than one count but fewer than ten. The chain combines TRBV7-2 with TRBJ1-5; unclear D gene. CDR3 size: 15 residues. The germline CDR1 and CDR2 sequences are SGHTA and FQGNSA. Trimming shortened V by 5 bases and J by 2 bases, and 13 bases separated the two germline ends. The chain's CDR3 is CASSRRVDGNQPQHF. DNA of the CDR3: TGTGCCAGCAGCCGAAGGGTAGACGGCAATCAGCCCCAGCATTTT.

J is TRBJ1-1 and V is TRBV7-9, with D unclear. V gave up 2 bases and J gave up 4 bases, with 8 bases separating them. Germline-derived CDR1 and CDR2 are SEHNR and FQNEAQ (reference sequence). The CDR3 sequence is 13 residues long. CDR3 region: CASSLNDATEAFF. The CDR3 DNA reads TGTGCCAGCAGCTTAAACGACGCCACTGAAGCTTTCTTT.

This clonotype has at least ten counts. The rearrangement joins TRBV20-1 to TRBJ2-1; D unresolved. Trimming took 7 bases from V and 0 from J, leaving 13 bases between them. Germline CDR1 reads DFQATT; CDR2 reads SNEGSKA (reference sequence). This CDR3 has 14 residues. The CDR3 DNA is TGCAGTGTCAACCCCCGGAGCTCCTACAATGAGCAGTTCTTC. Protein sequence: CSVNPRSSYNEQFF.

This clonotype was seen many times. The rearrangement links TRBV19 to TRBJ2-7; TRBD1 matches 9 bases. Losses at the gene ends were 4 bases for V and 5 bases for J; bases not matched to a gene: 6. This CDR3 comprises 14 residues. Germline values: CDR1 LNHDA, CDR2 SQIVND (reference sequence). The CDR3 DNA follows: TGTGCCAGTAGTACCGGGACAGGGAGCCACGAGCAGTACTTC. Its translation is CASSTGTGSHEQYF.

The chain recombines TRBV7-2 with TRBJ1-4; weak D call: TRBD1 (5 bases). Deletions cut 4 bases from V and 7 bases from J, with 16 bases between. Germline assignment: CDR1 SGHTA and CDR2 FQGNSA. The CDR3 runs to 15 residues. In DNA, the CDR3 is TGTGCCAGCAGCTGGGGGGGGTCCGGTACTGAAAAACTGTTTTTT. Residues: CASSWGGSGTEKLFF.

In its sample, this clonotype was seen a few times. CDR3 sequence reads: CASSEAPGSFDIQYF. The DNA for the CDR3 is TGTGCCAGCTCGGAGGCGCCAGGGAGTTTCGACATTCAGTACTTC. The chain is built from TRBV2 and TRBJ2-4; perhaps D is TRBD1 or TRBD2 (5 bases each). CDR3 length: 15 residues. V was clipped by 8 bases and J by 8 bases, with 22 bases between them. Looked up from germline, CDR1 is SNHLY and CDR2 is FYNNEI.

About this clonotype: A much bigger clone sits one base away, suggesting this may be a read error. V is TRBV10-3 and J is TRBJ1-5; 8 positions match TRBD1. The CDR3 loop spans 14 amino acids. Germline assignment: CDR1 ENHRY and CDR2 SYGVKD. The CDR3 spells CVISEGQGNQPQHF. The CDR3, as DNA: TGTGTCATCAGTGAAGGACAGGGTAATCAGCCCCAGCATTTT.

The chain employs TRBV2 and TRBJ2-3, with D tentatively TRBD1 (5 bases). The CDR3 is made up of 13 amino acids. Germline lookup yields CDR1 SNHLY and CDR2 FYNNEI. V dropped 6 bases and J dropped 4 bases, with 11 bases sitting between them. The CDR3 here is CASRTEGPDTQYF. Here the CDR3 DNA reads TGTGCCAGCAGGACAGAAGGCCCAGATACGCAGTATTTT.

V and J are TRBV2 and TRBJ1-2, with D possibly matching TRBD1 (6 bases). Trimming took off 6 bases at V and 7 bases at J, with 18 bases between the two ends. The germline CDR1 and CDR2 sequences are SNHLY and FYNNEI. This CDR3 has 14 amino acids. The DNA of the CDR3 is TGTGCCAGCAGCGACCGGACAGCCCAGAGTGGCTACACCTTC. This translates into CASSDRTAQSGYTF.

This clonotype has a handful of counts. This chain connects TRBV7-2 to TRBJ2-2, with 7 bases aligning to TRBD2. CDR1 and CDR2 from the germline V gene are SGHTA and FQGNSA. This CDR3 has 16 amino acids. The V and J ends lost 8 bases and 1 base, in that order; junction bases with no gene match: 10. The CDR3 sequence is CASLLAGAVNTGELFF. The CDR3 nucleotides are TGTGCCAGCCTTCTCGCGGGAGCAGTGAACACCGGGGAGCTGTTTTTT.

A single count supports this clonotype. This chain links TRBV11-2 with TRBJ1-5, with 10 bases identical to TRBD1. CDR1 and CDR2 from the germline V gene are SGHAT and FQNNGV. The CDR3 consists of 14 residues. After removal of 5 bases from V and 5 bases from J, the junction contained 3 bases not matched to a gene. CDR3 amino acids: CASSKDRGDQPQHF. The CDR3 DNA reads as TGTGCCAGCAGCAAGGACAGGGGGGATCAGCCCCAGCATTTT.

As regards this clonotype: At one end the junction does not follow the germline gene, possibly because of a read error. The chain employs TRBV20-1 and TRBJ2-7; D ambiguous. Germline CDR1 reads DFQATT; CDR2 reads SNEGSKA (reference sequence). The CDR3 is made up of 14 amino acids. The CDR3 sequence is CSASRGPSSYKQYF. The CDR3 bases are TGCAGTGCTAGTCGCGGACCCTCTTCCTACAAGCAGTACTTC.

In this sample, this clonotype turned up once. This chain connects TRBV29-1 to TRBJ1-2; 7 bases align to TRBD1. This CDR3 has 12 residues. V shed 6 bases, J shed 2 bases, and the junction held 3 bases outside the gene matches. Germline CDR1 and CDR2: SQVTM and ANQGSEA. DNA for the CDR3: TGCAGCGTCCCGGACAGGAACTATGGCTACACCTTC. Residues: CSVPDRNYGYTF.

This clonotype was seen only a few times. The chain couples TRBV5-1 to TRBJ2-6; maybe TRBD2 (5 bases). The germline gives CDR1 SGHRS, CDR2 YFSETQ. This CDR3 is built from 16 residues. Trimming took 0 bases from V and 2 from J, leaving 9 bases between them. In DNA, the CDR3 is TGCGCCAGCAGCTTGGCGGGAAAAGCTGGGGCCAACGTCCTGACTTTC. Amino acids: CASSLAGKAGANVLTF. The full variable domain, its missing parts supplied by reference TRBV5-1 and TRBJ2-6, is KAGVTQTPRYLIKTRGQQVTLSCSPISGHRSVSWYQQTPGQGLQFLFEYFSETQRNKGNFPGRFSGRQFSNSRSEMNVSTLELGDSALYLCASSLAGKAGANVLTFGAGSRLTVL.

The gene calls are TRBV12-3 or TRBV12-4 and TRBJ2-3, with unresolved D. The ends were cut back, 7 bases at V and 8 bases at J, with 13 bases in the middle. This CDR3 comprises 12 residues. CDR3 loop: CASTPDSGTQYF. CDR3 in DNA: TGTGCCAGCACCCCCGATTCTGGTACGCAGTATTTT.

Remarks on this clonotype: A read error may explain this, as a much larger clone is one base away. This CDR3 fails to terminate in the conserved phenylalanine or tryptophan, so it likely reflects a read error. The V call is TRBV9, the J call TRBJ1-5; D gene ambiguous. Germline-derived CDR1 and CDR2 are SGDLS and YYNGEE. V lost 0 bases and J lost 10, with 14 bases in between. The CDR3 totals 14 residues. The CDR3 here is CASSVAGPTSPQHL. CDR3 coding DNA: TGTGCCAGCAGCGTAGCCGGACCCACCAGCCCCCAGCATCTT.

A word on this clonotype: A read error may be the cause here, since a much bigger clone is one base away. The chain is built from TRBV2 and TRBJ1-1; TRBD1 agrees at 7 bases. Germline CDR1 reads SNHLY; CDR2 reads FYNNEI. CDR3 length: 11 amino acids. The CDR3 nucleotides read TGTGCCAGCAAAGGGACAGCTGAAGCTTTATTT. Encoded protein: CASKGTAEALF. The full variable domain, with the rest looked up from reference TRBV2 and TRBJ1-1, is EPEVTQTPSHQVTQMGQEVILRCVPISNHLYFYWYRQILGQKVEFLVSFYNNEISEKSEIFDDQFSVERPDGSNFTLKIRSTKLEDSAMYFCASKGTAEALFGQGTRLTVV.